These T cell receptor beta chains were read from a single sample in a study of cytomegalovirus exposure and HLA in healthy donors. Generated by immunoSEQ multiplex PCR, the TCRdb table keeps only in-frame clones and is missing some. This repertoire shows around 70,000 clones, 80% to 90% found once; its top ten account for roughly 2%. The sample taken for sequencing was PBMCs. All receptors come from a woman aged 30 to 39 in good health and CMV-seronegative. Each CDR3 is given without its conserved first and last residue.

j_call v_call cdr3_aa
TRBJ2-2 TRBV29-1 SAPGQGNPGELF
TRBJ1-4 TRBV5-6 ASSFRGQYNEKLF
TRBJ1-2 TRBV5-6 ASSLSAASNYGYT
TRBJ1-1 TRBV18 ASSQTVTEAF
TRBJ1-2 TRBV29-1 SVEPGGSYGYT
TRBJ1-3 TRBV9 ASGGRGNTIY
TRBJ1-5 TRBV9 ASSVGGQGNQPQH
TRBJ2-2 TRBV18 ASSPIPGLANTGELF
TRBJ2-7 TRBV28 ASSATQPWEQY
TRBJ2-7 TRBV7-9 SSSSSSYEQY
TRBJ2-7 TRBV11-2 ASSSRVAGPYEQY
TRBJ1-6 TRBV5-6 ASSLFARGNSPLH
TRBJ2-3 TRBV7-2 ASSSRLADSTDTQY
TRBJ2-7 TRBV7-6 ASSLRPRGPSSYEQY
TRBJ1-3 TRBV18 ASSPLTVSDTIY
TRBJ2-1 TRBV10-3 AIRTGSYNEQF
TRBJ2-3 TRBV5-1 ASSSGQGVDTQY
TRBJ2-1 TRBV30 AWRALLVAGGTSNEQF
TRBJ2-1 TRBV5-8 ASSRTSGYNEQF
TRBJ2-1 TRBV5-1 ASSLDPGLAGNEQF
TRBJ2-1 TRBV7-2 ASSLKVVHSGVTSEQF
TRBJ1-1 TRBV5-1 ASSLDAQVNTEAF
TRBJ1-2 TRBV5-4 ASSLGGAYGYT
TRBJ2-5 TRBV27 ASSKLRDRGYQETQY
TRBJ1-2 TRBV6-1 ASSELGRGHYGYT
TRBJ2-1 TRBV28 ASLPLWTSGSISYNEQF
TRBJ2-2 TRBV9 ASSGPVGTPNTGELF
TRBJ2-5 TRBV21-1 ASSKYQGQETQY
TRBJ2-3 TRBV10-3 AIRGTSGEADTQY
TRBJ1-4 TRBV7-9 ASSLVQINEKLF
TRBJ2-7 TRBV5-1 ASSLGQGSYEQY
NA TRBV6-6 ASRTQGGDEQY
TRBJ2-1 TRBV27 ASSYSGSSYNEQF
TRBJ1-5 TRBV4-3 ASSQGVQIPNQPQH
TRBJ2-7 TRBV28 ASSSLAGGFYEQY
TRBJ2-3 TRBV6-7 ASSLCDRADTQY
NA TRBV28 ASSLYRTGYEQY
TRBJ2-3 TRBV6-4 ASSLESGGTDTQY
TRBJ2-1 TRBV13 ASSPKQLLAGVNNEQF
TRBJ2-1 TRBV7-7 ASSPFGGVTNNEQF
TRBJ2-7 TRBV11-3 ASSLGPGSLYEQY
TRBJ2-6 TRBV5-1 ASSLVLLGSGANVLT
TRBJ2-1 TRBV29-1 SVAGDASGSTEQF